The T cell receptor (beta chain) under discussion was sequenced for a study of T-cell reconstitution after alpha-beta-depleted transplantation in children. This sample's TCRbeta library carried unique molecular identifier barcodes. TCRdb processed the PCR reads anew with MiXCR; each CDR3 protein has one entry. The sample consists of under 350,000 distinct CDR3 sequences, roughly 9.5% of them appearing once. This CDR3 spans 13 amino acids. Trimming cost V 1 base and J 0 bases, with 3 bases left between them. Germline loops: CDR1 LGHNA, CDR2 YNFKEQ. The receptor comes from a human donor who donated a stem cell graft to a child with SCID. The sequences come from PBMCs from the stem cell graft donor, collected from the stem cell graft. The chain has TRBV4-2 and TRBJ1-1; D is unresolved. The CDR3 reads CASSQVVNTEAFF. For the CDR3, the DNA is TGTGCCAGCAGCCAAGTGGTGAACACTGAAGCTTTCTTT.